The sequence of this T cell receptor beta chain was determined in a study of blood T cells in healthy people across ages. This clonotype was observed a few times. The V and J ends lost 3 bases and 0 bases, in that order; junction bases with no gene match: 12. The CDR3 runs to 18 residues. Germline V gives CDR1 SGHRS, CDR2 YFSETQ. With a J-beta primer mix and a sample-barcoded 5' primer, a second PCR ran about 6 to 11 cycles. Each of the samples gave a minimum of 3 million paired-end reads that contained CDR3. Using its own MiXCR run on the 5' RACE reads, TCRdb lists one record per CDR3 protein. The top ten hold about 42% of the sample, which has roughly 720,000 distinct CDR3 sequences, 50% to 65% seen once.

The gene calls are TRBV5-1 and TRBJ2-3, with 8 bases lining up with TRBD2. The sequenced sample was blood. The sequence derives from a man older than 75 in good health. CDR3 residues: CASSWRLAGSSSTDTQYF. The CDR3 DNA reads as TGCGCCAGCAGCTGGAGGTTAGCGGGATCTTCTAGCACAGATACGCAGTATTTT.